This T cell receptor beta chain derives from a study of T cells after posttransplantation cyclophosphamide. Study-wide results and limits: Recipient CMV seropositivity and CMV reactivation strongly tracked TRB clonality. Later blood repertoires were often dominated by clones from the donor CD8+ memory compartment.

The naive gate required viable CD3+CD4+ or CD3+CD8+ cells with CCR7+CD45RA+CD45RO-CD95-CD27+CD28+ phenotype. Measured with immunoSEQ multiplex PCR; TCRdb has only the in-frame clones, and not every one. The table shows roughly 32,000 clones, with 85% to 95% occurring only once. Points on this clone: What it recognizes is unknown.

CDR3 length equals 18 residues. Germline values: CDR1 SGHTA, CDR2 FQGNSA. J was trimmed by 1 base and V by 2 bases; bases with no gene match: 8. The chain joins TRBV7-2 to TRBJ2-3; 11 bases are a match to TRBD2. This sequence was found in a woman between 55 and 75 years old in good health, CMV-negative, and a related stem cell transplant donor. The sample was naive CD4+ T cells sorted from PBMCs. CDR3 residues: CASSLTSGGVSGTDTQYF. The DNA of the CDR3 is TGTGCCAGCAGCTTAACTAGCGGGGGAGTATCTGGCACAGATACGCAGTATTTT.